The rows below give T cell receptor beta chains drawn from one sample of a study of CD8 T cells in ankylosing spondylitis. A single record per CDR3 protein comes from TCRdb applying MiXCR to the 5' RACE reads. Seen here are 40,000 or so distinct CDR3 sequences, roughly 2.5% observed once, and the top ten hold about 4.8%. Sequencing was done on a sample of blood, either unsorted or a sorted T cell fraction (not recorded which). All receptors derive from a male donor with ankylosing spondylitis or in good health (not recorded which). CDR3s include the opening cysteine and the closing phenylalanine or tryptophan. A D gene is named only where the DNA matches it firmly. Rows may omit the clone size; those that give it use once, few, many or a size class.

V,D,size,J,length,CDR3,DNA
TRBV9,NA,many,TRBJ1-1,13,CASSPRIEGEAFF,TGTGCCAGCAGCCCTCGTATAGAGGGTGAAGCTTTCTTT
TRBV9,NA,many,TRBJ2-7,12,CASSVVGGEQYF,TGTGCCAGCAGCGTAGTGGGTGGGGAGCAGTACTTC
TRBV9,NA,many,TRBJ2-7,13,CASSVTGFGEQYF,TGTGCCAGCAGCGTGACGGGGTTCGGCGAGCAGTACTTC
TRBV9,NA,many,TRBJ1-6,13,CASGEGGGSPLHF,TGTGCCAGCGGGGAGGGCGGAGGGTCACCCCTCCACTTT
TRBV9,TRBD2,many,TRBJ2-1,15,CASSVASGLYNEQFF,TGTGCCAGCAGCGTAGCTAGCGGATTATACAATGAGCAGTTCTTC
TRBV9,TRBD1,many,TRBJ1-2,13,CASSATGTYGYTF,TGTGCCAGCAGCGCGACAGGGACCTATGGCTACACCTTC
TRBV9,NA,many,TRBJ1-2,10,CASSGGGYTF,TGTGCCAGCAGTGGGGGTGGCTACACCTTC
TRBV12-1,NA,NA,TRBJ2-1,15,CASASTGAPFNEQFF,TGTGCCAGCGCTTCGACAGGGGCACCATTCAATGAGCAGTTCTTC
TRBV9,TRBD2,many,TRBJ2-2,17,CASSVAEAGGPVGELFF,TGTGCCAGCAGCGTAGCTGAGGCGGGAGGGCCTGTCGGGGAGCTGTTTTTT
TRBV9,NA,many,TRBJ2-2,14,CASSVLKADGELFF,TGTGCCAGCAGCGTCCTTAAGGCGGACGGGGAGCTGTTTTTT